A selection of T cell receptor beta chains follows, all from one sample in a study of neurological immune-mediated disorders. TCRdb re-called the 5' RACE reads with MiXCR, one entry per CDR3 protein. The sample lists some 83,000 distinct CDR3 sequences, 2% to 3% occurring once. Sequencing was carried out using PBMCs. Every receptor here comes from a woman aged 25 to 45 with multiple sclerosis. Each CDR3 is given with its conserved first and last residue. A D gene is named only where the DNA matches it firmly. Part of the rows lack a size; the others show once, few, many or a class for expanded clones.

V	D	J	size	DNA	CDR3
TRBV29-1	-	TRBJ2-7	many	TGCAGCGTTGAGAAACCTTTGGGGACTGGCAGGGATAGCTACGAGCAGTACTTC	CSVEKPLGTGRDSYEQYF
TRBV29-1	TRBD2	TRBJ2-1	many	TGCAGCGTAGATAGGACTAGCGGGAGGAGGGGTGAGCAGTTCTTC	CSVDRTSGRRGEQFF
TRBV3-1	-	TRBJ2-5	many	TGTGCCAGCAGCCTGAACGAGGTCATGGCCCAGTACTTC	CASSLNEVMAQYF
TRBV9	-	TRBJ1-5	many	TGTGCCAGCAGCGCCTGGTCGTTGACCCTCAATCAGCCCCAGCATTTT	CASSAWSLTLNQPQHF
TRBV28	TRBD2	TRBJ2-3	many	TGTGCCAGCAGTCCAGCGGGAGTATCAGATACGCAGTATTTT	CASSPAGVSDTQYF
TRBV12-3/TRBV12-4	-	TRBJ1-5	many	TGTGCCAGCATTCCCGACGTTGGGCAGCCCCAGCATTTT	CASIPDVGQPQHF
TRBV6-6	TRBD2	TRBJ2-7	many	TGTGCCAGCAGTGGTAGCGGGAGGGGGCTGGAGCAGTACTTC	CASSGSGRGLEQYF
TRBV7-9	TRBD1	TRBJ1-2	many	TGTGCCAGCAGCTCTTCCGGGACAGCCTCTCAATATGGCTACACCTTC	CASSSSGTASQYGYTF
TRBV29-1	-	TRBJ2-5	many	TGCAGCGTTGCCGTGAGCTCCATTCAAGAGACCCAGTACTTC	CSVAVSSIQETQYF
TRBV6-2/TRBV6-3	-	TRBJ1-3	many	TGTGCCAGCAGTTACGGTGCATCTGGAAACACCATATATTTT	CASSYGASGNTIYF
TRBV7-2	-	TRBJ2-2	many	TGTGCCAGCAGCACTGGGGGGAAACCCGGGGAGCTGTTTTTT	CASSTGGKPGELFF
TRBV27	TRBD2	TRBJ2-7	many	TGTGCCAGCAGTCCTATGACTAGCCGGGCCTCCTACGAGCAGTACTTC	CASSPMTSRASYEQYF
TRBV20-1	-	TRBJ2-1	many	TGCAGTGCTCCCCGGAAGGGGGACTACAATGAGCAGTTCTTC	CSAPRKGDYNEQFF
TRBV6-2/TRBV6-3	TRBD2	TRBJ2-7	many	TGTGCCAGCAGTTCTGGGACTAGCTCCTCCGAGCAGTACTTC	CASSSGTSSSEQYF
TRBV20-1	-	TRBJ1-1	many	TGCAGTGCTAGCAGGGTGGTTGTGCAAGCTTTCTTT	CSASRVVVQAFF
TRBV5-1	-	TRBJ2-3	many	TGCGCCAGCAGCTTGGGTATGGGGTCCCTCGCCTTTACGCAGTATTTT	CASSLGMGSLAFTQYF
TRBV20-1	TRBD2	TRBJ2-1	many	TGCAGTGCTTTCCGCACTAGCGGGAGGGCCATCTACAATGAGCAGTTCTTC	CSAFRTSGRAIYNEQFF
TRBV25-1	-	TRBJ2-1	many	TGTGCCAGCAGTGCCCTGAAAGGCGGTAGCTCCTACAATGAGCAGTTCTTC	CASSALKGGSSYNEQFF
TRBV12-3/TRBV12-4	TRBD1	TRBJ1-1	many	TGTGCCAGCAGTACAGGGGGCCCGGCTTTCTTT	CASSTGGPAFF
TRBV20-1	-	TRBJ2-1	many	TGCAGTGCCCCTCCTCCCGGGACTTCCAATTACAATGAGCAGTTCTTC	CSAPPPGTSNYNEQFF
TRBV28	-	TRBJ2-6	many	TGTGCCACCCCAGGGGCCGGGGCCAACGTCCTGACTTTC	CATPGAGANVLTF
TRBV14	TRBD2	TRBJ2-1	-	TGTGCCAGCAGCCTCAGACCCCCTCTAGCGGGAGATGACCCCTACAATGAGCAGTTCTTC	CASSLRPPLAGDDPYNEQFF
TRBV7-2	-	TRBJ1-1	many	TGTGCCAGCAGCTTGTTTGGGGCTGGAAGGGGCACTGAAGCTTTCTTT	CASSLFGAGRGTEAFF
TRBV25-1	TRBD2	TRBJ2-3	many	TGTGCCAGCAGTGTTCTAGCGGCAAGCACAGATACGCAGTATTTT	CASSVLAASTDTQYF
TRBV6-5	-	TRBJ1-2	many	TGTGCCAGCAGTTTAGGTTTGGGCTCCATGAACGGGAAAGGCTACACCTTC	CASSLGLGSMNGKGYTF
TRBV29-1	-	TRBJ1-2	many	TGCAGCGTTGCTACCTGGGCGTATGGCTACACCTTC	CSVATWAYGYTF
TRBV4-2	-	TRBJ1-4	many	TGTGCCAGCAGCCCCCCAGGGGATTGGGGAAAACTGTTTTTT	CASSPPGDWGKLFF
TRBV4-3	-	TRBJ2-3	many	TGCGCCAGCAGCCAAAAGCCAACCGGGGTAACGCAGTATTTT	CASSQKPTGVTQYF
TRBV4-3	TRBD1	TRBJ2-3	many	TGCGCCAGCAGTCAAGCCGGGACAGGGTTGTCAGATACGCAGTATTTT	CASSQAGTGLSDTQYF
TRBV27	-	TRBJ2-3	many	TGTGCCAGCAGTTTACAGGTCACAGATACGCAGTATTTT	CASSLQVTDTQYF
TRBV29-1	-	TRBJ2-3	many	TGCAGCGTTGACATCACAGATACGCAGTATTTT	CSVDITDTQYF
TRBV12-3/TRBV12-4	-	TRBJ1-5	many	TGTGCCAGCCGCGGGGGACTTTATAGCAATCAGCCCCAGCATTTT	CASRGGLYSNQPQHF
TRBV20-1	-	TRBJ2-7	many	TGCAGTGCTAGGGGGGGACGACGAGGAGGCTACGAGCAGTACTTC	CSARGGRRGGYEQYF
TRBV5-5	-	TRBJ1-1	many	TGTGCCAGCAGCCCTACAGGGAATAGGAACACTGAAGCTTTCTTT	CASSPTGNRNTEAFF
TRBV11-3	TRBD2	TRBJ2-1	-	TGTGCCAGCAGCTTAGGTGGGACTAACCGAAATGAGCAGTTCTTC	CASSLGGTNRNEQFF
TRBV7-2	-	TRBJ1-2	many	TGTGCCAGCAGCTTAGATCGGACAGACTTCTATGGCTACACCTTC	CASSLDRTDFYGYTF
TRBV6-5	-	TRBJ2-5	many	TGTGCCAGCACCTCTCGGGAGACCCAGTACTTC	CASTSRETQYF
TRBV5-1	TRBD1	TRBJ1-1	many	TGCGCCAGTGAGGACAGGATGAACACTGAAGCTTTCTTT	CASEDRMNTEAFF
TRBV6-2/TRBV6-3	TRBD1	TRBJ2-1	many	TGTGCCAGCAGCCCCCCAGACAGGGGGTTCTACAATGAGCAGTTCTTC	CASSPPDRGFYNEQFF
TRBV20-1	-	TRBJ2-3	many	TGCAGTGCTAGAGATCGGGACGTAGGGCAGTATTTT	CSARDRDVGQYF
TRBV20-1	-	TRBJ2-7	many	TGCAGTGCTAGTGGCCACTATAACGAGCAGTACTTC	CSASGHYNEQYF
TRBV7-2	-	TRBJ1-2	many	TGTGCCAGCAGCTTAATTGAGGGTACCTATGGCTACACCTTC	CASSLIEGTYGYTF
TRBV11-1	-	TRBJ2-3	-	TGTGACAGCAGCACGCCGGAAGATACGCAGTATTTT	CDSSTPEDTQYF
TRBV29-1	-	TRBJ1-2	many	TGCAGCGTGGACGGGCCCTATGGCTACACCTTC	CSVDGPYGYTF
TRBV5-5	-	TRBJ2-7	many	TGTGCCAGCAGCTTGGGCCTCTACGAGCAGTACTTC	CASSLGLYEQYF
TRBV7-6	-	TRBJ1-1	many	TGTGCCAGCAGCTTAGGACACCCAGGGGTAGCTTTCTTT	CASSLGHPGVAFF
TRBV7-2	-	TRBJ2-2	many	TGTGCCAGCAGCTTGACCCCAGGGGCGGGGGAGCTGTTTTTT	CASSLTPGAGELFF
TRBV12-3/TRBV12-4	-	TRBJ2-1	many	TGTGCCAGCACCATCAGGTCGGGACACTACAATGAGCAGTTCTTC	CASTIRSGHYNEQFF
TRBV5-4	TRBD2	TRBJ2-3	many	TGTGCCAGCAGCTCACGACTAGCGGGAGCTCCAGATACGCAGTATTTT	CASSSRLAGAPDTQYF
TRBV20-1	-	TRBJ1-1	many	TGCAGTGCCCCATCCGGGACTGCCGGTACTGAAGCTTTCTTT	CSAPSGTAGTEAFF
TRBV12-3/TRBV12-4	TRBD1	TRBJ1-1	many	TGTGCCAGCAGTCTCCTACAGGGGTCGGGTAGCACTGAAGCTTTCTTT	CASSLLQGSGSTEAFF
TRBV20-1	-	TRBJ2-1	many	TGCAGTGCTAGAGCAACTAACGACAGATCGGAGCAGTTCTTC	CSARATNDRSEQFF
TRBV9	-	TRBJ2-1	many	TGTGCCAGCAGCGCAAGAGCTGAGGATGAGCAGTTCTTC	CASSARAEDEQFF